This TCR beta chain was observed in a study of CD8 T cells in ankylosing spondylitis. This clonotype has just a few counts. Its antigen is not identified. From germline, CDR1 is SGHTA and CDR2 FQGNSA. V lost 2 bases to trimming and J lost 1 base, with 5 bases between them. CDR3 size: 13 residues. TCRdb recomputed calls from the 5' RACE reads with MiXCR, one row per CDR3 protein. In the table there are about 800,000 distinct CDR3 sequences, approximately 12% of which are singletons. Whole-study findings and limits: Blood of patients with ankylosing spondylitis appeared to be characterized by a TCR beta motif of 8 or 9 highly homologous variants.

The rearrangement uses TRBV7-2 and TRBJ1-2; D gene uncertain. The specimen was blood, either unsorted or a sorted T cell fraction (not recorded which). The sequence was collected from a male donor with ankylosing spondylitis. In nucleotides, the CDR3 is TGTGCCAGCAGCTTAATCAGTAACTATGGCTACACCTTC. It encodes CASSLISNYGYTF.